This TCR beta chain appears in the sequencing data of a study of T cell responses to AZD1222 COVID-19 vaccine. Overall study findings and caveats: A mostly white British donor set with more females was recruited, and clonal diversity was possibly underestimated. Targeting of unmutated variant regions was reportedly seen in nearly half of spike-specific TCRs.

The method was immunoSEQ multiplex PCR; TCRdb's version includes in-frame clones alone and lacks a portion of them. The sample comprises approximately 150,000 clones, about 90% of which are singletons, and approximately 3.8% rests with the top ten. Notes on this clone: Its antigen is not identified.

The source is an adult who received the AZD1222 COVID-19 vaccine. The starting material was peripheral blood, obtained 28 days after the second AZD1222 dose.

As DNA, the CDR3 is TGTGCCAGCAGCTTGGTGTGGGTCCAGGAGGAAGCTTTCTTT. Translated, it gives CASSLVWVQEEAFF. V usage is TRBV7-2 and J usage is TRBJ1-1; no definite D call. Germline V CDR1 and CDR2: SGHTA, FQGNSA. The CDR3 extends over 14 amino acids. The ends were cut back, 3 bases at V and 8 bases at J, with 16 bases in the middle. The full variable domain, completed using reference TRBV7-2 and TRBJ1-1, is GAGVSQSPSNKVTEKGKDVELRCDPISGHTALYWYRQSLGQGLEFLIYFQGNSAPDKSGLPSDRFSAERTGGSVSTLTIQRTQQEDSAVYLCASSLVWVQEEAFFGQGTRLTVV.